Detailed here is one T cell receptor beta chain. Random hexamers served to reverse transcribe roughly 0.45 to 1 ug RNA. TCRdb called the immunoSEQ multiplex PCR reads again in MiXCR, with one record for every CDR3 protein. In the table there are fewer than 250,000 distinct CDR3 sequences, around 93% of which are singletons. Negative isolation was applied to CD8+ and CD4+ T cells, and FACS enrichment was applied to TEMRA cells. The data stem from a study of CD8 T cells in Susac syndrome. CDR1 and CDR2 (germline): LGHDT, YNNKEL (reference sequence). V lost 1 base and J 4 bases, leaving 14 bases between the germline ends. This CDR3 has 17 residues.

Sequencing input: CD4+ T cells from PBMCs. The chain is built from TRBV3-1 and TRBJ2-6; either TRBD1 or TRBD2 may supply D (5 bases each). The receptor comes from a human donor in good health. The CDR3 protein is CASSQGAAGTGANVLTF. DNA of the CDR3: TGTGCCAGCAGCCAAGGGGCCGCAGGGACCGGGGCCAACGTCCTGACTTTC.